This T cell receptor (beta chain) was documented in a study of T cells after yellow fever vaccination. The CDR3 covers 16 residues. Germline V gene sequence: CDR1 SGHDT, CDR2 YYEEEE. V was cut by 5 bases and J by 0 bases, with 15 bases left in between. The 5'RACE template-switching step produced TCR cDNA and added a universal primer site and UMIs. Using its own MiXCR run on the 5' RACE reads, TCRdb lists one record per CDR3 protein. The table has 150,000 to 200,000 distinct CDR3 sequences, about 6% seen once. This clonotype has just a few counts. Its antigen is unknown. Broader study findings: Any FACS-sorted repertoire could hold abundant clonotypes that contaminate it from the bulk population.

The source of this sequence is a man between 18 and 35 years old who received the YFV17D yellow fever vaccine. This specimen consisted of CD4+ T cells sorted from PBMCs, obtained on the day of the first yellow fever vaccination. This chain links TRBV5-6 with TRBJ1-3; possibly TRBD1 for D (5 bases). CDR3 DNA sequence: TGTGCCAGCAGGAGGGGAGAGGGCCTCTCTGGAAACACCATATATTTT. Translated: CASRRGEGLSGNTIYF.